This TCR beta chain was documented in a study of blood T cell repertoires in COVID-19. As processed by the authors: Researchers report that nucleated cell counts were estimated from reference gene primer amplification. Clones were sequenced by immunoSEQ multiplex PCR, and TCRdb holds only the in-frame ones, with some missing. The DNA gave D and trimming, while V, J and clone size come from that table. Among approximately 300,000 clones listed, roughly 86% were seen once. A few counts support this clone. CDR1 and CDR2 (germline): SGHTA, FQGNSA. V trimming: 1 base; J trimming: 8 bases; junction bases outside the gene matches: 6. CDR3 length: 15 residues.

The J gene is TRBJ1-2, the V gene TRBV7-2; TRBD1 agrees at 11 bases. The TCR was taken from a woman in her twenties or thirties who had recovered from COVID-19. The specimen sequenced was PBMCs or T cells enriched from blood (not recorded which). CDR3 nucleotide sequence: TGTGCCAGCAGCTTAGTAGGACAGGGGGCTCAGGGCTACACCTTC. Encoded protein: CASSLVGQGAQGYTF. Filled out from reference TRBV7-2 and TRBJ1-2, the complete variable domain reads GAGVSQSPSNKVTEKGKDVELRCDPISGHTALYWYRQSLGQGLEFLIYFQGNSAPDKSGLPSDRFSAERTGGSVSTLTIQRTQQEDSAVYLCASSLVGQGAQGYTFGSGTRLTVV.